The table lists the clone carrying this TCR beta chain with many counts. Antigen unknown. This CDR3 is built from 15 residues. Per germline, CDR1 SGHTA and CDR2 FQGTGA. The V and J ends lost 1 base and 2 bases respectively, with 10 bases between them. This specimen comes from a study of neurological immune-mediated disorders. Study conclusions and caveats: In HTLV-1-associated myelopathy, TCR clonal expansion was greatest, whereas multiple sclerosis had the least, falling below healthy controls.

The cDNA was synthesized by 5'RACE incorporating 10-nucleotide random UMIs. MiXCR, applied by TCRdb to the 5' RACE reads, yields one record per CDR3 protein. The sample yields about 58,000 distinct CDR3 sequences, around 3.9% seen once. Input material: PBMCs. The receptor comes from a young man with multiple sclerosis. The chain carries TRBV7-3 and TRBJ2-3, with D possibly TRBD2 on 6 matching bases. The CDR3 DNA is TGTGCCAGCAGCTTAAACGGACTAACCACAGATACGCAGTATTTT. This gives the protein CASSLNGLTTDTQYF.